The source of this T cell receptor (beta chain) is a study of technical replicates of blood from a handful of donors. Sequencing was performed with immunoSEQ multiplex PCR; in TCRdb, only in-frame clones are kept and a portion is missing. The data show 75,000 to 100,000 clones, about 94% seen once. Germline-derived CDR1 and CDR2 are MGHRA and YSYEKL. V lost 0 bases to trimming and J lost 4 bases, with 15 bases between them. CDR3 length equals 16 residues. This chain joins TRBV4-1 and TRBJ1-2; no definite D call. The TCR originated in a human donor in good health. Input material: T cells isolated from PBMCs. The CDR3 DNA follows: TGCGCCAGCAGCCAAGATGGTATAAGCTCCTCCTATGGCTACACCTTC. Translation: CASSQDGISSSYGYTF.